This T cell receptor beta chain was identified in a study of blood T cell repertoires in COVID-19. Study-level information: Both acute and convalescent COVID-19 samples were obtained from the United States, Italy and Spain.

Deletions cut 1 base from V and 5 bases from J, with 16 bases between. The CDR3 is made up of 16 amino acids. Per the germline V gene, CDR1 is SGHRS and CDR2 is YFSETQ. Original handling: Estimation of nucleated cell counts was performed using reference gene primer amplification. TCRdb's table, derived via immunoSEQ multiplex PCR, lists solely in-frame clones and lacks some. That table is the source of V, J and clone size, and D and trimming were worked out from the DNA. Of some 300,000 clones listed, 85% to 90% are singletons. Recruited during active infection, patients (from Seattle) were subsequently followed longitudinally.

The V and J genes are TRBV5-1 and TRBJ1-5, with D maybe TRBD1 (5 bases). This receptor was taken from a woman aged 45-65 years with COVID-19, enrolled during active disease. The specimen sequenced was peripheral blood. This CDR3 reads CASSLSFFGADQPQHF. The CDR3 DNA sequence: TGCGCCAGCAGCTTGTCTTTTTTTGGGGCCGATCAGCCCCAGCATTTT.